The 22 T cell receptor beta chains below were found in one sample sequenced in a study of technical replicates of blood from a few donors. Sequencing was performed with immunoSEQ multiplex PCR; in TCRdb, only in-frame clones are kept and a portion is missing. The sample shows some 80,000 clones, 90% to 97% of them seen only once. The sequenced material came from T cells isolated from PBMCs. The receptors were gathered from a human donor in good health.

This rearrangement joins TRBV5-4 to TRBJ2-5, with 8 bases identical to TRBD1. The CDR3 has 13 residues. Germline CDR1 SGHNT, CDR2 YYREEE (reference sequence). The ends lost 3 bases at V and 5 bases at J; junction bases unmatched: 3. Here the CDR3 reads CASSYQGAETQYF. The CDR3 region has the DNA TGTGCCAGCAGCTATCAGGGGGCTGAGACCCAGTACTTC. Filled out from reference TRBV5-4 and TRBJ2-5, the complete variable domain reads ETGVTQSPTHLIKTRGQQVTLRCSSQSGHNTVSWYQQALGQGPQFIFQYYREEENGRGNFPPRFSGLQFPNYSSELNVNALELDDSALYLCASSYQGAETQYFGPGTRLLVL.

V is TRBV9 and J is TRBJ2-7; 10 positions agree with TRBD2. V lost 4 bases to trimming and J lost 7 bases; unmatched junction nucleotides: 14. CDR1 and CDR2 from the germline V gene are SGDLS and YYNGEE. The CDR3 is 16 residues long. Written as DNA, the CDR3 is TGTGCCAGCAGCCACCCGGGGGCTAGCGGGAGTTATGAGCAGTACTTC. Its protein product is CASSHPGASGSYEQYF.

V usage is TRBV14 and J usage is TRBJ2-7, with 7 bases aligning to TRBD2. The germline gives CDR1 SGHDN, CDR2 FVKESK. The J segment lost 0 bases and the V segment lost 1 base, leaving 6 bases of the junction unmatched. There are 16 residues in the CDR3. Here the CDR3 reads CASSQGPSGSSYEQYF. CDR3 in DNA: TGTGCCAGCAGCCAAGGCCCTAGCGGATCCTCCTACGAGCAGTACTTC.

The chain carries TRBV5-1 and TRBJ2-7; TRBD1 matches at 8 bases. Germline-derived CDR1 and CDR2 are SGHRS and YFSETQ. V lost 0 bases to trimming and J lost 3 bases; unmatched junction nucleotides: 5. The CDR3 consists of 15 residues. The CDR3 reads CASSLGGTGLYEQYF. CDR3 nucleotides: TGCGCCAGCAGCTTGGGGGGGACAGGACTCTACGAGCAGTACTTC.

This chain uses TRBV2 with TRBJ1-2; 9 bases agree with TRBD1. CDR1 is SNHLY and CDR2 is FYNNEI in the germline V gene. After removal of 6 bases from V and 8 bases from J, the junction contained 13 bases not matched to a gene. The CDR3 is 15 residues long. The CDR3 loop reads CASRTDRGISGGYTF. The CDR3 region has the DNA TGTGCCAGCAGGACGGACAGGGGAATATCTGGAGGCTACACCTTC.

The rearrangement uses TRBV27 and TRBJ1-3; 10 bases line up with TRBD1. Per germline, CDR1 MNHEY and CDR2 SMNVEV (reference sequence). V dropped 7 bases and J dropped 2; count of bases not matched to a gene: 2. CDR3 length: 14 amino acids. This CDR3 is CASMDRGAGNTIYF. In DNA, the CDR3 is TGTGCCAGCATGGACAGGGGGGCTGGAAACACCATATATTTT.

The chain employs TRBV6-5 and TRBJ1-5, with a tentative D call TRBD1 (5 bases). CDR1 and CDR2 from the germline V gene are MNHEY and SVGAGI. CDR3 length: 13 residues. CDR3 region: CATRGALYLDQHF. The CDR3 DNA follows: TGTGCTACCCGCGGGGCCCTCTATCTTGACCAGCATTTT.

The chain combines TRBV28 with TRBJ2-7, with 8 bases identical to TRBD2. Looked up from germline, CDR1 is MDHEN and CDR2 is SYDVKM. V gave up 2 bases and J gave up 1 base; unmatched junction bases: 1. This CDR3 comprises 14 residues. CDR3 sequence (DNA): TGTGCCAGCAGTTTACGGGGGGGATCCTACGAGCAGTACTTC. Translation gives CASSLRGGSYEQYF.

The chain joins TRBV2 to TRBJ2-7; TRBD1 is a possible D gene (6 bases). Trimming stripped 8 bases from V and 5 bases from J, with 13 bases between. The CDR3 is 12 residues long. The germline V gene has CDR1 SNHLY and CDR2 FYNNEI. CDR3 nucleotide sequence: TGTGCCAGCGGGCAGGGGTCGAACGAGCAGTACTTC. This translates into CASGQGSNEQYF.

This clone came up once. The chain's CDR3 is CASSVASFAEETQYF. Written as DNA, the CDR3 is TGTGCCAGCAGCGTAGCTTCCTTCGCAGAAGAGACCCAGTACTTC. The chain employs TRBV9 and TRBJ2-5; D gene unclear. CDR3 length equals 15 residues. Germline V gene lookup returns CDR1 SGDLS and CDR2 YYNGEE. V lost 0 bases to trimming and J lost 3 bases, with 12 bases between them.

The gene calls are TRBV27 and TRBJ1-3; TRBD1 matches at 9 bases. The CDR3 loop spans 14 amino acids. J was trimmed by 4 bases and V by 6 bases; bases with no gene match: 4. The V gene's germline CDR1 is MNHEY and CDR2 SMNVEV (reference sequence). CDR3 sequence (DNA): TGTGCCAGCAGCAACACAGGGGGCGGAAACACCATATATTTT. Residues: CASSNTGGGNTIYF.

This chain uses TRBV5-1 with TRBJ2-7, with D unclear. Per germline, CDR1 SGHRS and CDR2 YFSETQ. CDR3 size: 14 residues. Trimming took 0 bases from V and 2 from J, leaving 9 bases between them. In DNA form, the CDR3 reads TGCGCCAGCAGCTTGGGGGCTGAGACCTACGAGCAGTACTTC. This sequence encodes CASSLGAETYEQYF.

J is TRBJ2-3 and V is TRBV11-3; D is possibly TRBD1 (6 bases). This CDR3 has 16 residues. Trimming left V 0 bases short and J 3 bases short, with 13 bases between. Per the germline V gene, CDR1 is SGHNT and CDR2 is YENEEA. The CDR3 here is CASSLDRRGGTDTQYF. Written as DNA, the CDR3 is TGTGCCAGCAGCTTAGACCGGCGAGGGGGAACAGATACGCAGTATTTT.

The chain uses TRBV5-4 and TRBJ2-1; TRBD2 is a possible D gene (5 bases). The V end lost 0 bases, the J end lost 5 bases, and 12 bases lay between the germline ends. The germline CDR1 and CDR2 sequences are SGHNT and YYREEE (reference sequence). The CDR3 consists of 15 residues. The CDR3 is CASSLDLARNNEQFF. CDR3 coding DNA: TGTGCCAGCAGCTTGGATCTAGCACGCAACAATGAGCAGTTCTTC.

The chain recombines TRBV28 with TRBJ2-1; 8 positions agree with TRBD2. Germline V lookup: CDR1 MDHEN, CDR2 SYDVKM. With 5 bases clipped from V and 5 bases from J, the junction kept 11 bases outside the gene matches. The CDR3 length is 16 residues. This chain's CDR3 is CASSLIAGTFNNEQFF. CDR3 DNA: TGTGCCAGCAGTCTTATAGCGGGGACCTTTAACAATGAGCAGTTCTTC.

This chain connects TRBV2 to TRBJ1-1; 11 bases are a match to TRBD1. V was pared by 5 bases and J by 5 bases, with 25 bases of the junction left unmatched. The germline CDR1 and CDR2 sequences are SNHLY and FYNNEI. There are 21 residues in the CDR3. The CDR3 region is CASSSGQGANYVGQLWTEAFF. CDR3 bases: TGTGCCAGCAGTTCCGGACAGGGGGCGAACTATGTAGGTCAGCTCTGGACTGAAGCTTTCTTT.

The rearrangement links TRBV28 to TRBJ2-7; 9 positions agree with TRBD1. V trimming: 2 bases; J trimming: 6 bases; junction bases outside the gene matches: 2. Germline CDR1 is MDHEN and CDR2 is SYDVKM. The CDR3 extends over 13 amino acids. The CDR3 loop is CASSLGTGREQYF. CDR3 nucleotides: TGTGCCAGCAGTTTAGGGACAGGGCGCGAGCAGTACTTC.

V and J are TRBV10-3 and TRBJ2-2, with 10 positions matching TRBD2. Germline CDR1 is ENHRY and CDR2 is SYGVKD. Unmatched junction bases numbered 9, after V lost 3 bases and J lost 8 bases. This CDR3 has 16 residues. The CDR3 loop reads CAISEGLAGAQGELFF. CDR3 in DNA: TGTGCCATCAGTGAAGGGCTAGCGGGAGCGCAAGGGGAGCTGTTTTTT.

A single count supports this clone. The CDR3 loop reads CASSFPYQGFRETQYF. CDR3 bases: TGTGCCAGCAGCTTCCCTTATCAGGGATTTCGAGAGACCCAGTACTTC. The chain is built from TRBV7-9 and TRBJ2-5, with a weak D call TRBD1 (5 bases). This CDR3 has 16 amino acids. Germline V gene lookup returns CDR1 SEHNR and CDR2 FQNEAQ (reference sequence). V lost 3 bases and J lost 4, with 18 bases in between.

V gene TRBV7-3 combines with J gene TRBJ1-1; the D gene is possibly TRBD1 (5 bases). Germline V lookup: CDR1 SGHTA, CDR2 FQGTGA. Trimming stripped 2 bases from V and 5 bases from J, with 9 bases between. The CDR3 is made up of 13 amino acids. CDR3 sequence (DNA): TGTGCCAGCAGCTTAGGGGCTAATACTGAAGCTTTCTTT. Its protein is CASSLGANTEAFF.

The chain uses TRBV7-8 and TRBJ1-1; D gene ambiguous. V lost 5 bases and J 4 bases, leaving 17 bases between the germline ends. Germline lookup yields CDR1 SGHVS and CDR2 FQNEAQ. There are 15 residues in the CDR3. CDR3 in DNA: TGTGCCAGCAGCCATTCTCCGGGTACCAGCACTGAAGCTTTCTTT. It translates to CASSHSPGTSTEAFF.

The chain recombines TRBV19 with TRBJ1-1; perhaps TRBD1 as D (6 bases). Germline V gives CDR1 LNHDA, CDR2 SQIVND (reference sequence). CDR3 size: 13 residues. Trimming cost V 4 bases and J 7 bases, with 13 bases left between them. The CDR3, as DNA: TGTGCCAGTAGTACCCGGACAGCGATTGAAGCTTTCTTT. This encodes CASSTRTAIEAFF.